The clone carrying this T cell receptor beta chain showed up just a few times. Its antigen is unidentified. The germline V gene has CDR1 SQVTM and CDR2 ANQGSEA. The V gene lost 7 bases and the J gene lost 9 bases, with 13 bases spanning the gap. The CDR3 is 10 amino acids. The sample comes from a study of post-analysis software for immune sequencing data. For the study at large: The disease courses covered relapsing-remitting, secondary progressive and progressive-relapsing multiple sclerosis.

Each TCR beta cDNA library carried unique molecular identifiers. The authors obtained 500,000 to 600,000 cDNA molecules from approximately 0.95 to 9.8 million T cells. A single record per CDR3 protein comes from TCRdb applying MiXCR to the PCR reads. The sample lists approximately 660,000 distinct CDR3 sequences, about 60% occurring once. Whole-study results and caveats: Batch-mates among the samples co-clustered strongly by F measure. Several TRBV segments occurring more often in patients than controls included TRBV5-6, TRBV5-1 and TRBV20-1. Normalized Chao1 diversity in multiple sclerosis patients fell significantly below that of controls.

The chain joins TRBV29-1 to TRBJ2-7; D is possibly TRBD1 (6 bases). Material for sequencing was blood. The TCR comes from a girl aged 2-10 years with multiple sclerosis. DNA of the CDR3: TGCAGCGCTGTACAGGGTCGGCAGTACTTC. It specifies CSAVQGRQYF.